Shown below are 20 T cell receptor beta chains from a single sample sequenced in a study of cytomegalovirus exposure and HLA in healthy donors. Use of 60 Vbeta and 13 Jbeta primers characterized the PCR. Only in-frame clones appear in the TCRdb table, and some are missing; sequencing was by immunoSEQ multiplex PCR. The sample lists some 200,000 clones; around 64% were seen once. Sequenced sample: PBMCs. These receptors all stem from a man in his forties in good health and CMV-seropositive.

This clone was seen a handful of times. The CDR3 loop is CASSRYSGANVLTF. In DNA, the CDR3 is TGTGCCAGCAGCCGGTACTCTGGGGCCAACGTCCTGACTTTC. The V and J genes are TRBV27 and TRBJ2-6; D call uncertain. V lost 6 bases, J lost 0 bases, and 6 bases lay in between. Germline V lookup: CDR1 MNHEY, CDR2 SMNVEV (reference sequence). The CDR3 length is 14 residues.

This chain connects TRBV6-9 to TRBJ1-1; the match to TRBD1 covers 8 bases. CDR1 MNHGY and CDR2 SVAAGI come from the germline V gene. The CDR3 consists of 18 residues. The ends lost 2 bases at V and 0 bases at J; junction bases unmatched: 11. This CDR3 reads CASSYTNRGATMNTEAFF. For the CDR3, the DNA is TGTGCCAGCAGTTATACCAACAGGGGGGCAACCATGAACACTGAAGCTTTCTTT.

This clone has only one observation. The CDR3, as DNA: TGTGCCAGCCGTCTAACCTACGAGCAGTACTTC. Its translation is CASRLTYEQYF. The J gene is TRBJ2-7, the V gene TRBV7-9; D gene ambiguous. Germline V lookup: CDR1 SEHNR, CDR2 FQNEAQ (reference sequence). This CDR3 is 11 amino acids long. Trimming took 8 bases from V and 2 from J, leaving 7 bases between them.

The J gene is TRBJ1-1, the V gene TRBV2; 10 bases map to TRBD1. The CDR3 loop spans 17 amino acids. Germline CDR1 reads SNHLY; CDR2 reads FYNNEI. Trimming at V came to 6 bases and at J to 3 bases, leaving 13 bases not matched to a gene. The CDR3 sequence: CASRRTLTGGGDTEAFF. CDR3 sequence (DNA): TGTGCCAGCAGACGTACTCTGACAGGGGGCGGGGACACTGAAGCTTTCTTT.

The rearrangement links TRBV6-6 to TRBJ2-7; 7 nucleotides align to TRBD1. The CDR3 has 16 residues. The V and J ends lost 2 bases and 4 bases, in that order; junction bases with no gene match: 11. In germline, CDR1 is MNHNY, CDR2 SVGAGI (reference sequence). CDR3 loop: CASSYGSGDRVYEQYF. The CDR3, as DNA: TGTGCCAGCAGTTACGGGTCCGGAGACAGGGTTTACGAGCAGTACTTC.

This clone has only one observation. This sequence joins TRBV18 and TRBJ2-5, with D perhaps matching TRBD1 (6 bases). CDR1 and CDR2 (germline): KGHSH, LQKENI. This CDR3 has 15 amino acids. V was cut by 3 bases and J by 4 bases, with 15 bases left in between. For the CDR3, the DNA is TGTGCCAGCTCACCGCTACAGGGTTGGGGAGAGACCCAGTACTTC. Its translation: CASSPLQGWGETQYF.

V usage is TRBV7-2 and J usage is TRBJ1-1; D not certain. Germline V gene sequence: CDR1 SGHTA, CDR2 FQGNSA. The CDR3 runs to 14 residues. The V gene lost 5 bases and the J gene lost 1 base, with 11 bases spanning the gap. This chain's CDR3 is CASSPRRENTEAFF. CDR3 bases: TGTGCCAGCAGCCCCCGGAGGGAGAACACTGAAGCTTTCTTT.

The CDR3 DNA is TGTGCCAGCAGTGAACCTAGTAGGGAGCAGTACTTC. Protein product: CASSEPSREQYF. The genes are TRBV6-1 and TRBJ2-7; D remains unclear. Germline V gene data show CDR1 as MNHNS and CDR2 as SASEGT. Trimming cost V 2 bases and J 7 bases, with 9 bases left between them. The CDR3 consists of 12 residues.

The gene calls are TRBV6-1 and TRBJ1-5; D perhaps matches TRBD1 (6 bases). The CDR3 has 16 residues. Trimming left V 3 bases short and J 0 bases short, with 12 bases between. Germline V gene lookup returns CDR1 MNHNS and CDR2 SASEGT. Here the CDR3 reads CASSDPGTYSNQPQHF. Here the CDR3 DNA reads TGTGCCAGCAGTGACCCCGGGACATATAGCAATCAGCCCCAGCATTTT.

The J gene is TRBJ2-5, the V gene TRBV9, with a tentative D call TRBD2 (7 bases). Trimming left V 3 bases short and J 1 base short, with 16 bases between. Germline assignment: CDR1 SGDLS and CDR2 YYNGEE. The CDR3 has 16 amino acids. CDR3 DNA sequence: TGTGCCAGCAGCGCCGGAGTGAGGGGGGGCCAAGAGACCCAGTACTTC. Amino acids: CASSAGVRGGQETQYF.

CDR3 amino acids: CASSLVGEGVYNEQFF. The CDR3 region has the DNA TGTGCCAGCAGCCTGGTGGGGGAGGGGGTTTACAATGAGCAGTTCTTC. The chain carries TRBV5-6 and TRBJ2-1; TRBD2 is a possible D gene (7 bases). Per germline, CDR1 SGHDT and CDR2 YYEEEE. Trimming stripped 4 bases from V and 4 bases from J, with 18 bases between. The CDR3 length is 16 residues.

J is TRBJ1-6 and V is TRBV10-1; no firm D call. V lost 5 bases and J 0 bases, leaving 11 bases between the germline ends. CDR1 and CDR2 from the germline V gene are WNHNN and SYGVQD (reference sequence). There are 16 residues in the CDR3. The CDR3 protein is CASSNSQSSYNSPLHF. The CDR3 DNA sequence: TGCGCCAGCAGTAATAGCCAGAGCTCCTATAATTCACCCCTCCACTTT.

This chain uses TRBV15 with TRBJ2-3; TRBD2 might be the D (6 bases). V dropped 5 bases and J dropped 2 bases, with 17 bases sitting between them. The CDR3 covers 16 residues. CDR1 and CDR2 from the germline V gene are LNHNV and YYDKDF (reference sequence). The CDR3 spells CATSGLTRPSTDTQYF. The CDR3 DNA follows: TGTGCCACCAGCGGACTGACTAGGCCTTCCACAGATACGCAGTATTTT.

This clone appeared a few times. The chain uses TRBV4-3 and TRBJ1-2, with a tentative D call TRBD1 (5 bases). From germline, CDR1 is LGHNA and CDR2 YSLEER. The ends were cut back, 1 base at V and 3 bases at J, with 12 bases in the middle. This CDR3 contains 15 residues. CDR3 nucleotide sequence: TGCGCCAGCAGCCAAGTGGGGGGGAGCGACTATGGCTACACCTTC. Translated: CASSQVGGSDYGYTF.

The J gene is TRBJ2-5, the V gene TRBV5-1, with a weak D call TRBD1 (7 bases). TRBJ2-7 matches the DNA end more closely, so the J call is doubtful. Per the germline V gene, CDR1 is SGHRS and CDR2 is YFSETQ. CDR3 length: 15 amino acids. CDR3 protein: CASRDQGGSSYEQYF. Here the CDR3 DNA reads TGCGCCAGCAGAGATCAGGGGGGTTCGTCCTACGAGCAGTACTTC.

CDR3 nucleotide sequence: TGCGCCAGCAGAGACGACAGGGTAGGGTACGAGCAGTACTTC. This codes for CASRDDRVGYEQYF. The V gene is TRBV10-2, the J gene TRBJ2-7, with 7 bases aligning to TRBD1. Germline lookup yields CDR1 WSHSY and CDR2 SAAADI. V lost 6 bases to trimming and J lost 4 bases; unmatched junction nucleotides: 9. The CDR3 spans 14 residues.

V is TRBV5-6 and J is TRBJ2-5; D possibly corresponds to TRBD2 (5 bases). There are 15 residues in the CDR3. CDR1 and CDR2 (germline): SGHDT, YYEEEE. V was trimmed by 1 base and J by 4 bases, leaving 14 bases between them. CDR3 sequence reads: CASSLPGIWGETQYF. In DNA, the CDR3 is TGTGCCAGCAGCTTGCCCGGGATCTGGGGAGAGACCCAGTACTTC.

The sample holds a few counts of this clone. The chain has TRBV19 and TRBJ2-3, with TRBD2 matching over 7 bases. Trimming removed 5 bases from V and 4 bases from J; junction bases left unmatched: 6. This CDR3 contains 14 residues. Germline CDR1 is LNHDA and CDR2 is SQIVND (reference sequence). CDR3 bases: TGTGCCAGTAGTTCGGGGAGCGGGGCAGATACGCAGTATTTT. This sequence encodes CASSSGSGADTQYF.

This clone was seen a single time. The chain couples TRBV19 to TRBJ1-5; the match to TRBD1 covers 7 bases. The CDR3 sequence is 15 residues long. The junction had 9 bases not matched to a gene; V was cut back by 9 bases and J by 1 base. CDR1 and CDR2 (germline): LNHDA, SQIVND (reference sequence). The CDR3 is CASTTGTASNQPQHF. The CDR3 nucleotides read TGTGCCAGCACAACGGGGACAGCGAGCAATCAGCCCCAGCATTTT. The complete variable domain, with remaining parts taken from reference TRBV19 and TRBJ1-5, reads DGGITQSPKYLFRKEGQNVTLSCEQNLNHDAMYWYRQDPGQGLRLIYYSQIVNDFQKGDIAEGYSVSREKKESFPLTVTSAQKNPTAFYLCASTTGTASNQPQHFGDGTRLSIL.

The rearrangement uses TRBV28 and TRBJ2-2; tentatively, D is TRBD1 (6 bases). This CDR3 is 16 amino acids long. Germline V gene sequence: CDR1 MDHEN, CDR2 SYDVKM. Trimming left V 4 bases short and J 3 bases short, with 15 bases between. The CDR3 is CASSSPRTEYTGELFF. The DNA for the CDR3 is TGTGCCAGCAGTTCACCCAGGACAGAGTACACCGGGGAGCTGTTTTTT.